What follows are 4 T cell receptor beta chains derived from one specimen sequenced in a study of blood T cell repertoires in COVID-19. Measured with immunoSEQ multiplex PCR; TCRdb has only the in-frame clones, and not every one. The data hold 100,000 or so clones, with roughly nine tenths observed a single time. The sample was peripheral blood. The receptors shown here come from a man in his forties or fifties with acute or convalescent COVID-19.

The rearrangement joins TRBV25-1 to TRBJ1-5; TRBD1 is a possible D gene (6 bases). V was pared by 4 bases and J by 7 bases, with 14 bases between. Germline lookup yields CDR1 MGHDK and CDR2 SYGVNS. This CDR3 is 14 amino acids long. CDR3 coding DNA: TGTGCCAGCAGTGGTCCTGGGGGGGGCCAGCCCCAGCATTTT. Its translation: CASSGPGGGQPQHF.

V usage is TRBV29-1 and J usage is TRBJ1-2; D is unclear. This CDR3 region has 12 residues. CDR1 and CDR2 from the germline V gene are SQVTM and ANQGSEA. V lost 0 bases to trimming and J lost 8 bases, with 10 bases between them. The CDR3 reads CSVEEGRQGYTF. The CDR3 bases are TGCAGCGTTGAAGAGGGCAGGCAAGGCTACACCTTC.

The chain has TRBV3-1 (or the pseudogene TRBV3-2) and TRBJ1-2, with a weak D call TRBD1 (5 bases). Per the germline V gene, CDR1 is LGHDT and CDR2 is YNNKEL (reference sequence). The CDR3 extends over 14 amino acids. Between the trimmed V and J ends, which lost 4 bases and 2 bases, there was a span of 11 bases. This chain's CDR3 is CASSPRGENYGYTF. Here the CDR3 DNA reads TGTGCCAGCAGCCCGCGGGGGGAGAACTATGGCTACACCTTC.

V usage is TRBV14 and J usage is TRBJ1-6; D uncertain. The CDR3 has 16 amino acids. V was shortened by 0 bases and J by 13 bases, with 19 bases between the two germline ends. From germline, CDR1 is SGHDN and CDR2 FVKESK. The CDR3 region is CASSQEHKFRGEPLHF. In DNA, the CDR3 is TGTGCCAGCAGCCAAGAGCACAAGTTTCGAGGAGAGCCCCTCCACTTT.